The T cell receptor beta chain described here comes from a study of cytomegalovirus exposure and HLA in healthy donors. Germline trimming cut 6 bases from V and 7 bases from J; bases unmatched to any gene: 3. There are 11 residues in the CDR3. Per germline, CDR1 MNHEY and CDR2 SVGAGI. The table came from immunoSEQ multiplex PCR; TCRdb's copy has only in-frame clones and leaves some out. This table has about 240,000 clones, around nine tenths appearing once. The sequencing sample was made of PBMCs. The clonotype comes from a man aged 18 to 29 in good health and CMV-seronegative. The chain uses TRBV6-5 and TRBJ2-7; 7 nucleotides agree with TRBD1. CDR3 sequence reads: CASRSGGEQYF. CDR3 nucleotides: TGTGCCAGCAGGTCAGGGGGTGAGCAGTACTTC.